This TCR beta chain was profiled in a study of regulatory T cells in long-lasting Graves disease (dated by TCRdb to 2020 to 2023). In terms of the full investigation: To count as having persistent Graves' disease, a patient had to have received antithyroid drug treatment for over 5 years with TSH receptor autoantibodies remaining persistently positive. Peripheral blood TCR sequencing and RNA sequencing compared persistent Graves' disease patients with newly diagnosed Graves' disease patients. A total of roughly 35 samples underwent TCR sequencing: about 13 from persistent and roughly 20 from newly diagnosed Graves' disease patients. On average, persistent Graves' disease patients in the clinical cohort had been on antithyroid drugs for roughly 11 years. The study took place in China and was registered as a clinical trial.

Paper-wide results and their limitations: Persistent patients shared more public clonotypes among themselves (under 3,000) than newly diagnosed patients did (about 970). Persistent Graves' disease patients showed lower TCR Shannon entropy and fewer highly expanded clones than newly diagnosed patients, suggesting clonal expansion. As a limitation, the authors acknowledged that the small sample size may reduce accuracy. Sequencing and analysis were restricted to the TCR beta chain. Preferential use of TRBV28, TRBJ1-2 and TRBJ2-5 was observed in persistent disease, whereas TRBV20-1 and TRBJ2-1 were favored in newly diagnosed disease. Peripheral blood alone was examined, since thyroid tissue, which constituted the primary lesion, could not be accessed.

Library method: multiplex PCR. The instrument was an Illumina HiSeq 4000. CDR3 regions were amplified by Arm-PCR with iRepertoire HTBI primers to construct TCR beta libraries. Gel purification was performed on PCR products prior to sequencing. In the paper's pipeline: Across samples, 60 to 70 TRBV and over 11 TRBJ segments were identified and used for gene usage analysis of CDR3 amino acid clonotypes. COPE and FqMerger were used to merge filtered high-quality paired reads into contigs. BLAST was used to align contigs to IMGT TRBV, TRBD and TRBJ reference genes, with CDR3 defined following IMGT. Any clonotype with a frequency above 0.1% was classified as a highly expanded clone. Shannon entropy served as the measure of repertoire diversity, while the Gini coefficient captured V-J evenness. Public clonotypes were defined as clonotypes shared by more than one individual. Through fastp at Q25 and MiXCR, TCRdb rebuilt clones from the public reads, retaining in-frame beta chains. Each record represents a unique CDR3 protein, reported with the most common genes and DNA among its rows. None of the V and J calls come from the authors' own analysis; TCRdb made them. The sample contains roughly 400,000 distinct CDR3 sequences, 20% to 25% of them found a single time. Roughly an eighth of the sample rests with the top ten.

This clonotype was seen at least ten times. The antigen this receptor binds is unknown. Base qualities are missing; no much larger clone stands one base away. For CDR1 and CDR2, the germline V gene (reference sequence) lists LGHDT and YNNKEL. The CDR3 runs 15 amino acids, cysteine and phenylalanine included. Just the 45-base CDR3 DNA is kept, in frame starting at base 1. The junction shows trimming of 0 bases on V and 5 bases on J, plus 13 bases between the germline ends. This specimen's time point label, interpreted: persistent/refractory GD, antithyroid drugs over 5 years with positive TRAb. For both TCR sequencing and RNA sequencing, RNA was extracted from PBMCs in TRIzol. The diagnosis of Graves' disease followed American Thyroid Association guidelines. Recruitment of patients was carried out at an endocrinology department in Xi'an, China. From each patient, 7.5 to 9.5 milliliters of peripheral blood was collected into an EDTA anticoagulant tube. Ficoll Paque Plus density gradient separation was used to isolate PBMCs, and no further T cell sorting was done. An Agilent 2100 Bioanalyzer and agarose gel were used to assess RNA quality, and a NanoDrop 2000 was used to measure RNA concentration.

The source is a female donor with Graves disease. The chain uses TRBV3-1 and TRBJ2-5; D gene: possibly TRBD2, on 6 matching bases. The sample here was peripheral blood mononuclear cells (PBMCs), taken when the disease was refractory, from a patient treated with antithyroid drugs. The CDR3 region has the sequence CASSQDTTSWETQYF. The nucleotide sequence is given as TGTGCCAGCAGCCAAGATACCACTAGCTGGGAGACCCAGTACTTC.